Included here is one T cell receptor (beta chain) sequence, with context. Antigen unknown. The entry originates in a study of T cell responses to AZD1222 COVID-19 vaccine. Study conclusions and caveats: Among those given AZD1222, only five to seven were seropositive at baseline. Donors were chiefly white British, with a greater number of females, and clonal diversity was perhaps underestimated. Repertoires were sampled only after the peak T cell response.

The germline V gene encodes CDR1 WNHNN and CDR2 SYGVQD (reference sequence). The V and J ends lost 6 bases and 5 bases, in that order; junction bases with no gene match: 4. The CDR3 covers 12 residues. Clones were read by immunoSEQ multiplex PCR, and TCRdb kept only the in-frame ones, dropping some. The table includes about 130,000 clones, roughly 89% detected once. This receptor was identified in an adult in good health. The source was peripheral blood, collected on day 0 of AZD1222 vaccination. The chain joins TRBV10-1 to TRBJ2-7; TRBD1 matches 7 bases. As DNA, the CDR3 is TGCGCCAGCAGGGGCACAGGGGACGAGCAGTACTTC. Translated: CASRGTGDEQYF.